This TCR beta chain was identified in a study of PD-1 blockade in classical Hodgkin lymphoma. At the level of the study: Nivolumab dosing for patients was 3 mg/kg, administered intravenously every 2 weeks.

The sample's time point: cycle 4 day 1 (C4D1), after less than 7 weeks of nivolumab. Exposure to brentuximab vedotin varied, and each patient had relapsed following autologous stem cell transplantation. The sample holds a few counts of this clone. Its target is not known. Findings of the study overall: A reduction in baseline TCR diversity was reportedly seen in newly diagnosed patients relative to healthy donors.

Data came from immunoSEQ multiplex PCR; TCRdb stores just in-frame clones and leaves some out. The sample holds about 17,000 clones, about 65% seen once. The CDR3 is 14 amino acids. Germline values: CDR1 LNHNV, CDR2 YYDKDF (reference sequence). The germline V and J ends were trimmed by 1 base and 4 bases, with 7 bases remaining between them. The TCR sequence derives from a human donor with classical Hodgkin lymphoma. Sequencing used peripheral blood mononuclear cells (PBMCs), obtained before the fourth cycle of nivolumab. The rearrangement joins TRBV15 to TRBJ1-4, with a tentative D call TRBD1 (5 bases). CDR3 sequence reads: CATSRGQLNEKLFF. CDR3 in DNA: TGTGCCACCAGCAGAGGACAGCTTAATGAAAAACTGTTTTTT.